The rows below give T cell receptor beta chains drawn from one sample of a study of early T cells in non-severe SARS-CoV-2 infection. TCRdb processed the 5' RACE reads anew with MiXCR; each CDR3 protein has one entry. The data contain about 49,000 distinct CDR3 sequences, about 6.3% of them singletons. Sequences were derived from whole blood, sampled at baseline. The receptors were sampled from an adult who was a healthcare worker with PCR-confirmed SARS-CoV-2 infection or an uninfected control (not recorded which). CDR3s include the opening cysteine and the closing phenylalanine or tryptophan. D genes are given only for firm matches. Expanded clones get a size class; other rows say once, few or many, or leave the size out.

v_gene	d_gene	j_gene	abundance	len	CDR3aa	CDR3nt
TRBV6-6	-	TRBJ1-3	many	19	CASSFPLTGESVSGNTIYF	TGTGCCAGCAGTTTTCCTCTGACGGGAGAGAGTGTGTCTGGAAACACCATATATTTT
TRBV29-1	TRBD1	TRBJ1-1	many	12	CSVNRGDTEAFF	TGCAGCGTCAACAGGGGGGACACTGAAGCTTTCTTT
TRBV6-2/TRBV6-3	TRBD2	TRBJ2-1	many	15	CASSSASGGYNEQFF	TGTGCCAGCAGTTCCGCTAGCGGGGGGTACAATGAGCAGTTCTTC
TRBV28	-	TRBJ1-3	many	15	CASSVITGTGNTIYF	TGTGCCAGCAGTGTCATTACAGGGACTGGAAACACCATATATTTT
TRBV27	-	TRBJ2-4	-	16	CASSFLAELSRNIQYF	TGTGCCAGCAGTTTTCTCGCGGAATTGTCCCGAAACATTCAGTACTTC
TRBV11-2	TRBD2	TRBJ2-5	-	17	CASSPSRLAGDQETQYF	TGTGCCAGCAGCCCGAGTCGACTAGCGGGGGACCAAGAGACCCAGTACTTC
TRBV7-9	TRBD2	TRBJ2-1	many	15	CASSLLRGNNNEQFF	TGTGCCAGCAGCTTGTTGCGGGGGAACAACAATGAGCAGTTCTTC
TRBV7-2	-	TRBJ2-7	many	13	CASSLGRVYEQYF	TGTGCCAGCAGCTTAGGACGGGTCTACGAGCAGTACTTC
TRBV6-6	TRBD1	TRBJ1-2	many	14	CASSYTPTGDGYTF	TGTGCCAGCAGTTATACCCCGACAGGGGATGGCTACACCTTC
TRBV7-8	-	TRBJ2-7	-	21	CASSLASAGVHGLLDRYEQYF	TGTGCCAGCAGCTTAGCCTCAGCAGGGGTTCATGGCCTCTTGGACCGATACGAGCAGTACTTC
TRBV20-1	TRBD2	TRBJ2-1	once	15	CSARDAGGRLNEQFF	TGCAGTGCTAGAGACGCGGGGGGCAGACTGAATGAGCAGTTCTTC
TRBV6-2/TRBV6-3	TRBD2	TRBJ2-5	few	14	CASRIAGARETQYF	TGTGCCAGCAGAATAGCGGGGGCGAGAGAGACCCAGTACTTC
TRBV20-1	-	TRBJ2-1	many	15	CSADRLGGLYNEQFF	TGCAGTGCTGACCGATTGGGGGGTCTTTACAATGAGCAGTTCTTC
TRBV12-3/TRBV12-4	-	TRBJ1-2	-	14	CASSLLGARKGYTF	TGTGCCAGCAGTTTGTTGGGGGCGCGAAAGGGCTACACCTTC
TRBV27	TRBD1	TRBJ2-5	many	13	CASSFTGAETQYF	TGTGCCAGCAGTTTTACAGGGGCGGAGACCCAGTACTTC
TRBV27	-	TRBJ2-7	-	14	CASSPREGEYEQYF	TGTGCCAGCAGCCCCCGTGAGGGAGAATACGAGCAGTACTTC
TRBV7-2	-	TRBJ2-7	-	15	CASSPDRLGSYEQYF	TGTGCCAGCAGCCCGGACAGACTCGGCTCCTACGAGCAGTACTTC
TRBV2	TRBD1	TRBJ1-2	many	15	CASSEAARGLHGYTF	TGTGCCAGCAGTGAAGCGGCCAGGGGGTTGCATGGCTACACCTTC
TRBV6-2/TRBV6-3	TRBD1	TRBJ2-2	many	16	CASSLGGTGYTGELFF	TGTGCCAGCAGCTTGGGAGGGACAGGGTACACCGGGGAGCTGTTTTTT
TRBV12-2	-	TRBJ2-7	-	15	CASRPCLRGKDEQYF	TGTGCAAGTCGCCCTTGCCTCAGGGGGAAGGACGAGCAGTACTTC
TRBV6-2/TRBV6-3	-	TRBJ2-2	many	14	CASSLGQNTGELFF	TGTGCCAGCAGCTTGGGCCAGAACACCGGGGAGCTGTTTTTT
TRBV6-6	TRBD2	TRBJ2-6	many	17	CASSPSGGFSGANVLTF	TGTGCCAGCAGTCCTAGCGGGGGCTTCTCTGGGGCCAACGTCCTGACTTTC
TRBV12-3/TRBV12-4	-	TRBJ2-2	few	14	CASSRKAQSGELFF	TGTGCCAGCAGCCGTAAAGCGCAGAGTGGGGAGCTGTTTTTT
TRBV11-2	-	TRBJ2-1	-	13	CASSLEFLGEQFF	TGTGCCAGCAGCTTAGAATTTCTCGGTGAGCAGTTCTTC
TRBV12-3/TRBV12-4	TRBD1	TRBJ2-7	many	14	CASSILAGGGEQYF	TGTGCCAGCAGTATCCTGGCAGGGGGCGGAGAGCAGTACTTC
TRBV6-5	-	TRBJ1-1	-	15	CASSYSTGPNTEAFF	TGTGCCAGCAGTTACTCGACAGGCCCGAACACTGAAGCTTTCTTT
TRBV27	-	TRBJ1-5	many	19	CASSTTPTGGMVPYQPQHF	TGTGCCAGCAGTACCACCCCGACAGGCGGAATGGTTCCCTATCAGCCCCAGCATTTT
TRBV29-1	TRBD1	TRBJ2-1	many	13	CSVDRGSYNEQFF	TGCAGCGTCGACAGGGGGTCCTACAATGAGCAGTTCTTC
TRBV7-8	TRBD1	TRBJ2-2	many	16	CASSLIRGPDTGELFF	TGTGCCAGCAGCTTAATCAGGGGGCCGGACACCGGGGAGCTGTTTTTT
TRBV6-6	TRBD1	TRBJ1-2	many	16	CASSSVLIRQGYGYTF	TGTGCCAGCAGTAGTGTTCTTATAAGACAGGGCTATGGCTACACCTTC
TRBV24-1	-	TRBJ2-1	many	17	CATSDSLLTGLGNEQFF	TGTGCCACCAGTGATTCCCTGTTAACAGGGCTGGGCAATGAGCAGTTCTTC
TRBV6-2/TRBV6-3	-	TRBJ1-2	-	15	CASTPVERTNYGYTF	TGTGCCAGCACCCCGGTTGAACGCACTAACTATGGCTACACCTTC
TRBV5-1	TRBD2	TRBJ2-1	-	16	CASSLGLARHYNEQFF	TGCGCCAGCAGCTTGGGACTAGCGCGCCACTACAATGAGCAGTTCTTC
TRBV7-9	-	TRBJ1-3	-	12	CAGGKDGNTIYF	TGTGCCGGAGGAAAAGACGGAAACACCATATATTTT
TRBV7-2	-	TRBJ2-7	many	15	CASSPARGRGYEQYF	TGTGCCAGCAGCCCGGCCAGGGGAAGGGGGTACGAGCAGTACTTC
TRBV5-8	-	TRBJ2-7	many	17	CASVRGSRVTGRGEQYF	TGTGCCAGCGTTAGAGGGAGTAGGGTGACAGGACGGGGCGAGCAGTACTTC
TRBV12-3/TRBV12-4	-	TRBJ2-3	many	14	CASSPRTGADTQYF	TGTGCCAGCAGTCCTAGGACTGGCGCAGATACGCAGTATTTT
TRBV6-6	TRBD2	TRBJ2-7	few	15	CASSTGTSGLMEQYF	TGTGCCAGCAGTACGGGGACTAGCGGTCTAATGGAGCAGTACTTC
TRBV19	-	TRBJ2-2	-	14	CASSNSGDTGELFF	TGTGCCAGTAGTAACTCAGGGGACACCGGGGAGCTGTTTTTT
TRBV20-1	TRBD2	TRBJ2-3	few	15	CSAEDSGEGTDTQYF	TGCAGTGCTGAAGACAGCGGGGAAGGCACAGATACGCAGTATTTT
TRBV7-9	TRBD1	TRBJ2-1	many	16	CASSPTGGPYDNEQFF	TGTGCCAGCAGCCCTACAGGGGGTCCGTACGACAATGAGCAGTTCTTC
TRBV19	-	TRBJ1-5	many	14	CASSSQQGNQPQHF	TGTGCCAGTAGTTCCCAACAGGGTAATCAGCCCCAGCATTTT
TRBV4-3	-	TRBJ2-5	many	14	CASSLKLYGETQYF	TGCGCCAGCAGCTTGAAACTTTATGGAGAGACCCAGTACTTC
TRBV4-2	-	TRBJ1-4	many	17	CASSQVGQRSEGEKLFF	TGTGCCAGCAGCCAAGTGGGACAACGTTCTGAAGGGGAAAAACTGTTTTTT
TRBV29-1	TRBD1	TRBJ2-4	many	13	CSVTRQGRNIQYF	TGCAGCGTGACCCGACAGGGGAGAAACATTCAGTACTTC
TRBV12-3/TRBV12-4	-	TRBJ2-2	many	13	CAAGQTNTGELFF	TGTGCCGCTGGGCAGACGAACACCGGGGAGCTGTTTTTT
TRBV15	-	TRBJ2-2	few	14	CATSGDQNTGELFF	TGTGCCACCAGCGGGGACCAGAACACCGGGGAGCTGTTTTTT
TRBV28	-	TRBJ1-2	many	13	CASYLGGYDGYTF	TGTGCCAGCTATCTAGGGGGGTACGATGGCTACACCTTC
TRBV6-6	-	TRBJ2-7	few	12	CASSSSSYEQYF	TGTGCCAGCAGCTCAAGTTCCTACGAGCAGTACTTC
TRBV6-1	-	TRBJ1-1	medium-sized	13	CASSGSENTEAFF	TGTGCCAGCAGTGGGAGCGAGAACACTGAAGCTTTCTTT
TRBV5-5	-	TRBJ1-2	few	14	CASSSPQGLLGYTF	TGTGCCAGCAGCTCTCCCCAGGGGCTACTTGGCTACACCTTC
TRBV12-3/TRBV12-4	-	TRBJ2-4	-	16	CASSLEFRQSQNIQYF	TGTGCCAGCAGTTTAGAATTCCGACAGAGTCAAAACATTCAGTACTTC
TRBV19	-	TRBJ1-5	many	14	CASSGGIGNQPQHF	TGTGCCAGTAGTGGGGGTATAGGTAATCAGCCCCAGCATTTT
TRBV20-1	-	TRBJ1-5	many	16	CSAHSFGPDGNQPQHF	TGCAGTGCTCATAGCTTTGGGCCGGATGGGAATCAGCCCCAGCATTTT
TRBV18	TRBD1	TRBJ1-1	few	16	CASSPSGTALNTEAFF	TGTGCCAGCTCACCATCTGGGACAGCCTTGAACACTGAAGCTTTCTTT
TRBV30	-	TRBJ1-4	many	14	CAWSGIARSEKLFF	TGTGCCTGGAGTGGAATCGCCAGAAGTGAAAAACTGTTTTTT
TRBV25-1	-	TRBJ1-5	many	13	CASTDRAEQPQHF	TGTGCCAGCACGGACCGGGCGGAGCAGCCCCAGCATTTT
TRBV6-6	-	TRBJ2-7	-	14	CASSRTVQAYEQYF	TGTGCCAGCAGTCGGACTGTACAAGCCTACGAGCAGTACTTC
TRBV4-1	-	TRBJ2-2	-	14	CASSQGPHTGELFF	TGCGCCAGCAGCCAGGGTCCTCACACCGGGGAGCTGTTTTTT